Listed below are T cell receptor beta chains from one sample, sequenced in a study of response to subunit inactivated influenza vaccine. TCRdb independently ran MiXCR on the RT-PCR reads; one entry per CDR3 protein. Counted here are about 780,000 distinct CDR3 sequences, 18% occurring once; the ten biggest clones make up roughly a tenth. This sample comprised PBMCs from blood, obtained 5 to 6 days after vaccination. The source of these receptors is a man aged 50-59 years who received an inactivated influenza vaccine. Both conserved end residues are part of each CDR3. D genes are given only for firm matches. Where a row states a size, it is once, few, many or the class of an expanded clone; other rows omit it.

>NA|TRBV7-7|TRBJ2-5|TRBD1
TGTGCTAGCAGCTTAGGTCCACAGGGGACCGGGCAAGAGACCCAGTACTTC
CASSLGPQGTGQETQYF
>NA|TRBV5-1|TRBJ2-2|TRBD2
TGCGCCAGCAGCTTGGTCGGGCTAGCGGGAGCCGGGGAGCTGTTTTTT
CASSLVGLAGAGELFF
>NA|TRBV5-1|TRBJ2-7|TRBD1
TGCGCCAGCAAAGGGGGCACCAACCACGAGCAGTACTTC
CASKGGTNHEQYF
>few|TRBV12-3/TRBV12-4|TRBJ2-3|TRBD2
TGTGCCAGCAGTTTAACCCGGACTAGCGGGGGCCAGAGCACAGATACGCAGTATTTT
CASSLTRTSGGQSTDTQYF
>NA|TRBV5-1|TRBJ2-2|NA
TGCGCCAGCAGCTCCGCACAGGGAACCGGGGAGCTGTTTTTT
CASSSAQGTGELFF
>few|TRBV7-2|TRBJ2-3|TRBD2
TGTGCCAGCAGCTTAGCCCCAGCGGGAGTGTTAAATACGCAGTATTTT
CASSLAPAGVLNTQYF
>NA|TRBV9|TRBJ2-3|NA
TGTGCCAGCAGCCAACTAGCCACAGATACGCAGTATTTT
CASSQLATDTQYF
>few|TRBV6-5|TRBJ1-6|NA
TGTGCCAGTGCCAGGAATAATTCACCCCTCCACTTT
CASARNNSPLHF
>few|TRBV5-1|TRBJ2-2|NA
TGCGCCAGCAGACCTAGAACGAACACCGGGGAGCTGTTTTTT
CASRPRTNTGELFF
>few|TRBV20-1|TRBJ2-1|NA
TGCAGTGCTGGGGAAAGCGCGAAACTTGGGCAGTTCTTC
CSAGESAKLGQFF
>NA|TRBV7-7|TRBJ2-5|NA
TGTGCCAGCAGCTTACGGGGGCAGGCAGAGACCCAGTACTTC
CASSLRGQAETQYF
>many|TRBV4-1|TRBJ1-5|NA
TGCGCCAGCAGCCAAGTCCGGGGAAGCAATCAGCCCCAGCATTTT
CASSQVRGSNQPQHF
>NA|TRBV9|TRBJ1-6|NA
TGTGCCAGCGGTGGCACGGGGGGCTATAATTCACCCCTCCACTTT
CASGGTGGYNSPLHF
>few|TRBV10-3|TRBJ1-6|NA
TGTGCCATCAGTGAGCGGGTAAGCGAGAATTCACCCCTCCACTTT
CAISERVSENSPLHF
>NA|TRBV4-1|TRBJ2-3|NA
TGCGCCAGCAGCCACCCTCGGGGGGCTGACACAGATACGCAGTATTTT
CASSHPRGADTDTQYF
>NA|TRBV7-2|TRBJ1-5|NA
TGTGCCAGCAGCGCTTACAATCAGCCCCAGCATTTT
CASSAYNQPQHF
>NA|TRBV12-3/TRBV12-4|TRBJ2-1|TRBD2
TGTGCCAGCAGCCCCTGGGCGGGGGGCCATGTCTCCTACAATGAGCAGTTCTTC
CASSPWAGGHVSYNEQFF
>few|TRBV14|TRBJ1-1|TRBD1
TGTGCCAGCAGCCCGGGACAGGGGATTTTCACTGAAGCTTTCTTT
CASSPGQGIFTEAFF
>NA|TRBV12-3/TRBV12-4|TRBJ1-1|TRBD1
TGTGCCAGGGTCCCTCCGGGACAGGGGCTCTCTGCTTTCTTT
CARVPPGQGLSAFF
>NA|TRBV12-3/TRBV12-4|TRBJ2-1|NA
TGTGCCAGCAGTTCGCCCACTCGAAACTCCTACAATGAGCAGTTCTTC
CASSSPTRNSYNEQFF
>few|TRBV27|TRBJ2-3|NA
TGTGCCAGCATCCCTCGGGGGGCCGCAGATACGCAGTATTTT
CASIPRGAADTQYF
>few|TRBV19|TRBJ2-6|TRBD1
TGTGCCAGTAGTGGCTACAGGGGTCCTTTCTCTGGGGCCAACGTCCTGACTTTC
CASSGYRGPFSGANVLTF
>many|TRBV20-1|TRBJ2-2|TRBD2
TGCAGTGCTACAGGACTAGCGGGGTTTGTAACCGGGGAGCTGTTTTTT
CSATGLAGFVTGELFF
>few|TRBV20-1|TRBJ2-3|TRBD2
TGCAGTGCTAGGCTTGCTAGCGGGAACACAGATACGCAGTATTTT
CSARLASGNTDTQYF
>NA|TRBV5-5|TRBJ1-3|TRBD1
TGTGCCAGCAGCTCTGACAGGGGTTACTCTGGAAACACCATATATTTT
CASSSDRGYSGNTIYF
>NA|TRBV12-3/TRBV12-4|TRBJ2-2|NA
TGTGCCAGCAGTTTTCGTCTTTACACCGGGGAGCTGTTTTTT
CASSFRLYTGELFF
>many|TRBV7-9|TRBJ1-2|NA
TGTGCCAGCAGCTTAGGCAGGGATTATGGCTACACCTTC
CASSLGRDYGYTF
>few|TRBV20-1|TRBJ1-5|TRBD1
TGCAGTGCTAACGGACAGGGGGGTACCAATCAGCCCCAGCATTTT
CSANGQGGTNQPQHF
>few|TRBV5-1|TRBJ2-7|TRBD1
TGCGCCAGCAGCTTGGCCTTCGGACAGGGCTACGAGCAGTACTTC
CASSLAFGQGYEQYF
>NA|TRBV12-3/TRBV12-4|TRBJ1-1|TRBD1
TGTGCCAGCAGTTCCTCCGGGACAGGGGGATGGGCTGAAGCTTTCTTT
CASSSSGTGGWAEAFF
>few|TRBV20-1|TRBJ1-5|NA
TGCAGTGCTAGTGGTCGGACAATCAATCAGCCCCAGCATTTT
CSASGRTINQPQHF
>NA|TRBV6-2/TRBV6-3|TRBJ2-7|NA
TGTGCCAGCACAGGACATCACTCCTACGAGCAGTACTTC
CASTGHHSYEQYF
>NA|TRBV20-1|TRBJ1-1|NA
TGCAGTGCTAGAGATCCGGGGGCAGAGACGTTAGGCACTGAAGCTTTCTTT
CSARDPGAETLGTEAFF
>NA|TRBV10-3|TRBJ1-1|NA
TGTGCCATCAGGCAGGGGAACACTGAAGCTTTCTTT
CAIRQGNTEAFF
>NA|TRBV30|TRBJ2-1|TRBD2
TGTGCCTGGAGTGCCCTTAGCGGGAGAGGTAGGAATGAGCAGTTCTTC
CAWSALSGRGRNEQFF
>few|TRBV11-2|TRBJ2-2|NA
TGTGCCAGCAGCTCCCAGCAACAGGGTCGGTCGAACACCGGGGAGCTGTTTTTT
CASSSQQQGRSNTGELFF
>NA|TRBV29-1|TRBJ2-1|TRBD1
TGCAGCGTTGACGTGACAGGGGCCTACAATGAGCAGTTCTTC
CSVDVTGAYNEQFF
>few|TRBV7-2|TRBJ1-2|NA
TGTGCCAGCAGCGGCGACAGGACATTGGTCTCCACCTTC
CASSGDRTLVSTF
>few|TRBV20-1|TRBJ1-5|NA
TGCAGTGCCACCTTAGGGGTCGATCAGCCCCAGCATTTT
CSATLGVDQPQHF
>few|TRBV20-1|TRBJ1-5|NA
TGCAGTGCTAGAGCCCCAGGGCGGAAGAATCAGCCCCAGCATTTT
CSARAPGRKNQPQHF
>few|TRBV5-5|TRBJ2-7|NA
TGTGCCAGCAGCCCCGGGAGTTTGACCGAGCAGTACTTC
CASSPGSLTEQYF
>NA|TRBV20-1|TRBJ1-6|NA
TGCAGTGCTAGAGTAGGGGGAATTGTGTTAAATTCACCCCTCCACTTT
CSARVGGIVLNSPLHF
>NA|TRBV25-1|TRBJ1-1|NA
TGTGCCAGCAAGGAGGTGGGTCGCACTGAAGCTTTCTTT
CASKEVGRTEAFF
>few|TRBV20-1|TRBJ2-4|TRBD2
TGCAGTGCCCCCCCGAGGGGAGGGCATAGGAACATTCAGTACTTC
CSAPPRGGHRNIQYF
>few|TRBV15|TRBJ1-3|TRBD1
TGTGCCACCAGCAGAGAATGGGACAGGGGTTATGGAAACACCATATATTTT
CATSREWDRGYGNTIYF
>many|TRBV7-9|TRBJ2-1|NA
TGTGCCAGCAGCCGCGGACTGCTAGACAATGAGCAGTTCTTC
CASSRGLLDNEQFF
>few|TRBV20-1|TRBJ2-7|NA
TGCAGTGCTAGAGGCCCGGGGGCGCGTGAGCAGTACTTC
CSARGPGAREQYF
>few|TRBV20-1|TRBJ2-1|TRBD2
TGCAGTGCTAGTGCACTAGCGCCATGGGATGAGCAGTTCTTC
CSASALAPWDEQFF
>few|TRBV6-1|TRBJ1-1|NA
TGTGCCAGCAGCTACGGACAGACTGAAGCTTTCTTT
CASSYGQTEAFF
>many|TRBV6-2/TRBV6-3|TRBJ1-1|NA
TGTGCCAGCAGTTACTCGACGGGACTCCGGGACGGCATGAACACTGAAGCTTTCTTT
CASSYSTGLRDGMNTEAFF
>NA|TRBV28|TRBJ1-1|TRBD1
TGTGCCAGCAGTTACATCAGGACAGGGCTGGTTGAAGCTTTCTTT
CASSYIRTGLVEAFF
>NA|TRBV6-1|TRBJ2-5|TRBD2
TGTGCCAGCAATCCGGGACTAGTATTGGCAGAGACCCAGTACTTC
CASNPGLVLAETQYF
>NA|TRBV20-1|TRBJ2-1|TRBD2
TGCAGTGCTAGACCCCTAGCGGGAGTAACTGAGCAGTTCTTC
CSARPLAGVTEQFF